These 32 T cell receptor beta chains originate from one sample sequenced in a study of OX40 agonist ivuxolimab in advanced cancers. Profiling relied on immunoSEQ multiplex PCR, and the TCRdb table lists in-frame clones only, not all of them. The sample records some 96,000 clones, about 80% being singletons. Here the sequenced sample was CD4+ or CD8+ T cells sorted from blood, taken in a trial of the OX40 agonist ivuxolimab. The receptors come from an adult with an advanced solid tumor such as melanoma, head and neck, liver or kidney cancer.

The rearrangement uses TRBV11-3 and TRBJ2-2; 9 positions agree with TRBD1. Trimming at V came to 4 bases and at J to 3 bases, leaving 3 bases not matched to a gene. The CDR3 runs 15 residues. Germline V lookup: CDR1 SGHNT, CDR2 YENEEA. CDR3 nucleotide sequence: TGTGCCAGCAGCTCGGGACAGGGATACACCGGGGAGCTGTTTTTT. Translating it yields CASSSGQGYTGELFF.

The CDR3 sequence: CASSLRGGFSGNEQFF. DNA of the CDR3: TGTGCCAGCAGCTTACGGGGGGGGTTTAGTGGCAATGAGCAGTTCTTC. The chain carries TRBV11-3 and TRBJ2-1; 8 nucleotides match TRBD2. The CDR3 contains 16 residues. Per germline, CDR1 SGHNT and CDR2 YENEEA. V was pared by 2 bases and J by 6 bases, with 9 bases of the junction left unmatched.

J is TRBJ2-2 and V is TRBV2; the match to TRBD1 covers 7 bases. CDR1 and CDR2 from the germline V gene are SNHLY and FYNNEI. The CDR3 spans 15 residues. V shed 6 bases, J shed 6 bases, and the junction held 10 bases outside the gene matches. The CDR3 is CASRKQTGIAGELFF. The CDR3, as DNA: TGTGCCAGCAGGAAACAGACAGGGATCGCCGGGGAGCTGTTTTTT.

V and J are TRBV7-2 and TRBJ1-1; D remains ambiguous. Germline V gene sequence: CDR1 SGHTA, CDR2 FQGNSA. CDR3 size: 15 residues. Deletions cut 6 bases from V and 5 bases from J, with 19 bases between. Here the CDR3 DNA reads TGTGCCAGCAGTACAGAACCCCTTAGAGGGACTGAAGCTTTCTTT. This gives the protein CASSTEPLRGTEAFF.

The sample holds one count of this clone. V usage is TRBV6-1 and J usage is TRBJ2-1, with D perhaps matching TRBD2 (7 bases). Germline V CDR1 and CDR2: MNHNS, SASEGT. Trimming removed 7 bases from V and 4 bases from J, with 14 bases in between. This CDR3 spans 14 amino acids. The DNA for the CDR3 is TGTGCCAGCAACGGGGGGCCCGGGTACAATGAGCAGTTCTTC. It specifies CASNGGPGYNEQFF.

This chain joins TRBV28 and TRBJ2-3; 10 bases line up with TRBD1. The CDR3 runs 15 residues. V was clipped by 3 bases and J by 3 bases; unmatched bases: 3. The V gene's germline CDR1 is MDHEN and CDR2 SYDVKM. Here the CDR3 reads CASSLGTGVTDTQYF. CDR3 nucleotides: TGTGCCAGCAGTTTGGGGACAGGGGTAACAGATACGCAGTATTTT.

This chain links TRBV9 with TRBJ1-6; weak D call: TRBD1 (5 bases). The V end was cut by 4 bases, the J end by 7 bases, with 9 bases between. The CDR3 loop spans 13 amino acids. The germline V gene encodes CDR1 SGDLS and CDR2 YYNGEE. CDR3 DNA: TGTGCCAGCAGCCCCAGACAGAATTCACCCCTCCACTTT. It codes for CASSPRQNSPLHF.

The J gene is TRBJ1-2, the V gene TRBV4-3; D call uncertain. This CDR3 spans 15 amino acids. The germline gives CDR1 LGHNA, CDR2 YSLEER. Trimming stripped 0 bases from V and 4 bases from J, with 12 bases between. CDR3 nucleotide sequence: TGCGCCAGCAGCCAAGATGGAGGGTCCCTCTATGGCTACACCTTC. It translates to CASSQDGGSLYGYTF.

V and J are TRBV11-3 and TRBJ2-2, with D maybe TRBD2 (6 bases). The length of the CDR3 is 14 residues. The ends were cut back, 5 bases at V and 6 bases at J, with 13 bases in the middle. Germline V gives CDR1 SGHNT, CDR2 YENEEA. The CDR3 is CASSLGGTSGELFF. CDR3 in DNA: TGTGCCAGCAGCCTTGGCGGGACCTCCGGGGAGCTGTTTTTT.

The V and J genes are TRBV11-2 and TRBJ1-6; 7 bases are a match to TRBD1. CDR3 length: 17 amino acids. The ends lost 1 base at V and 10 bases at J; junction bases unmatched: 13. Germline V gene sequence: CDR1 SGHAT, CDR2 FQNNGV. CDR3 DNA: TGTGCCAGCAGCTTAGGTCCCTCGACAGGGACTGGGTCACCCCTCCACTTT. Encoded protein: CASSLGPSTGTGSPLHF.

V is TRBV11-3 and J is TRBJ1-2; D remains ambiguous. The CDR3 has 15 amino acids. With 0 bases removed from V and 8 bases from J, the gap between germline ends came to 16 bases. CDR1 is SGHNT, CDR2 YENEEA, per germline. CDR3 sequence: CASSLEGTGSRGYTF. Written as DNA, the CDR3 is TGTGCCAGCAGCTTAGAAGGAACCGGATCCAGAGGCTACACCTTC. Combining the CDR3 with reference TRBV11-3 and TRBJ1-2 gives the whole variable domain EAGVVQSPRYKIIEKKQPVAFWCNPISGHNTLYWYLQNLGQGPELLIRYENEEAVDDSQLPKDRFSAERLKGVDSTLKIQPAELGDSAVYLCASSLEGTGSRGYTFGSGTRLTVV.

The CDR3 DNA reads as TGTGCCAGCAGCCAATGGGGAGGTGGGGCCAACGTCCTGACTTTC. This codes for CASSQWGGGANVLTF. The V call is TRBV4-2, the J call TRBJ2-6; D might be TRBD2 (6 bases). In germline, CDR1 is LGHNA, CDR2 YNFKEQ. The V end lost 2 bases, the J end lost 3 bases, and 8 bases lay between the germline ends. CDR3 length: 15 residues.

The rearrangement uses TRBV12-5 and TRBJ2-3, with D hard to call. Germline CDR1 and CDR2: LGHNT and FRNRAP. This CDR3 is built from 14 residues. With 0 bases removed from V and 0 bases from J, the gap between germline ends came to 4 bases. The CDR3 region is CASGLVQSTDTQYF. In DNA, the CDR3 is TGTGCTAGTGGTTTGGTACAGAGCACAGATACGCAGTATTTT.

This clone was seen only once. V and J are TRBV9 and TRBJ2-2, with TRBD1 matching 7 bases. The CDR3 sequence is 15 residues long. The junction had 3 bases not matched to a gene; V was cut back by 4 bases and J by 0 bases. Per the germline V gene, CDR1 is SGDLS and CDR2 is YYNGEE. CDR3 amino acids: CASSLGQTNTGELFF. CDR3 nucleotides: TGTGCCAGCAGCCTGGGACAGACGAACACCGGGGAGCTGTTTTTT.

This clone has more than one count but fewer than ten. The genes are TRBV27 and TRBJ1-6; no clear D. Germline CDR1 is MNHEY and CDR2 is SMNVEV (reference sequence). V was pared by 6 bases and J by 6 bases, with 15 bases between. The CDR3 length is 15 residues. The CDR3 DNA sequence: TGTGCCAGCAGCTGGGGTCGCACTGGTAATTCACCCCTCCACTTT. Its translation is CASSWGRTGNSPLHF.

The chain combines TRBV4-2 with TRBJ1-2, with D maybe TRBD1 (5 bases). Per germline, CDR1 LGHNA and CDR2 YNFKEQ. Deletions cut 1 base from V and 3 bases from J, with 15 bases between. This CDR3 spans 16 amino acids. The CDR3 coding sequence is TGTGCCAGCAGCCAAGGGCGTAGGGGAGGATACTATGGCTACACCTTC. It encodes CASSQGRRGGYYGYTF.

V is TRBV4-2 and J is TRBJ2-2, with D possibly being TRBD2 (6 bases). Germline-derived CDR1 and CDR2 are LGHNA and YNFKEQ. With 1 base removed from V and 7 bases from J, the gap between germline ends came to 16 bases. This CDR3 region has 16 residues. CDR3 region: CASSQGEAGMVGELFF. The CDR3 region has the DNA TGTGCCAGCAGCCAAGGGGAGGCAGGGATGGTCGGGGAGCTGTTTTTT.

The chain is built from TRBV11-1 and TRBJ1-2; no firm D call. Germline V gene sequence: CDR1 SGHAT, CDR2 FQDESV (reference sequence). Trimming shortened V by 5 bases and J by 4 bases, and 17 bases separated the two germline ends. The CDR3 contains 15 residues. In DNA, the CDR3 is TGTGCCAGCAGCCAGTCCTCCGAGGATTTCTATGGCTACACCTTC. The encoded protein is CASSQSSEDFYGYTF. Looking up the rest from reference TRBV11-1 and TRBJ1-2 gives the full variable domain: EAEVAQSPRYKITEKSQAVAFWCDPISGHATLYWYRQILGQGPELLVQFQDESVVDDSQLPKDRFSAERLKGVDSTLKIQPAELGDSAMYLCASSQSSEDFYGYTFGSGTRLTVV.

The V call is TRBV7-9, the J call TRBJ2-3, with 8 bases lining up with TRBD1. V lost 5 bases and J lost 3; bases outside the gene matches: 4. The CDR3 runs to 14 residues. In germline, CDR1 is SEHNR, CDR2 FQNEAQ (reference sequence). CDR3 sequence: CASSLGQGTDTQYF. The CDR3 coding sequence is TGTGCCAGCAGCCTTGGACAGGGTACAGATACGCAGTATTTT.

CDR3: CASSPGGRTRTEQYF. The CDR3 DNA is TGTGCCAGCAGTCCAGGGGGGAGGACCCGGACTGAGCAGTACTTC. The V call is TRBV28, the J call TRBJ2-7; D possibly corresponds to TRBD1 (7 bases). Germline CDR1 MDHEN, CDR2 SYDVKM. There are 15 residues in the CDR3. The ends were cut back, 5 bases at V and 7 bases at J, with 21 bases in the middle.

The rearrangement links TRBV4-1 to TRBJ1-1; D is undetermined. The CDR3 is made up of 14 amino acids. Trimming shortened V by 1 base and J by 0 bases, and 6 bases separated the two germline ends. The germline V gene has CDR1 MGHRA and CDR2 YSYEKL. The CDR3 DNA is TGCGCCAGCAGCCAAGCTCGGATGAACACTGAAGCTTTCTTT. Its protein product is CASSQARMNTEAFF.

The chain combines TRBV7-3 with TRBJ2-5, with TRBD2 matching 8 bases. The CDR3 extends over 16 amino acids. V gave up 0 bases and J gave up 5 bases; unmatched junction bases: 8. Germline V gene lookup returns CDR1 SGHTA and CDR2 FQGTGA. The CDR3 loop reads CASSLTGLAGSETQYF. The CDR3 nucleotides read TGTGCCAGCAGCTTAACGGGGTTAGCGGGGTCTGAGACCCAGTACTTC.

The chain couples TRBV6-1 to TRBJ2-7, with 12 bases fitting TRBD1. CDR3 length: 15 residues. V lost 8 bases, J lost 2 bases, and 7 bases stayed unmatched. CDR1 is MNHNS and CDR2 is SASEGT in the germline V gene. The CDR3 is CASVWDRGPTYEQYF. Written as DNA, the CDR3 is TGTGCCAGCGTTTGGGACAGGGGGCCGACCTACGAGCAGTACTTC.

The rearrangement links TRBV13 to TRBJ2-6; D remains unclear. The CDR3 is 16 residues long. The germline CDR1 and CDR2 sequences are PRHDT and FYEKMQ (reference sequence). Deletions cut 3 bases from V and 0 bases from J, with 9 bases between. CDR3 DNA sequence: TGTGCCAGCAGCTTCTGGCGAGACTCTGGGGCCAACGTCCTGACTTTC. Translated: CASSFWRDSGANVLTF.

This clone was found once. This chain joins TRBV2 and TRBJ2-3; 9 bases are shared with TRBD1. With V trimmed by 1 base and J by 5 bases, 10 bases remained unmatched. The germline CDR1 and CDR2 sequences are SNHLY and FYNNEI. The CDR3 is made up of 17 amino acids. The CDR3 nucleotides are TGTGCCAGCAGTGAAGTGTCCCCGGGACAGGGACAAGATACGCAGTATTTT. Translation: CASSEVSPGQGQDTQYF.

This clone has a handful of counts. The chain recombines TRBV25-1 with TRBJ2-5; TRBD1 matches at 9 bases. The germline V gene encodes CDR1 MGHDK and CDR2 SYGVNS. The junction had 2 bases not matched to a gene; V was cut back by 1 base and J by 2 bases. CDR3 length: 15 residues. The CDR3 nucleotides are TGTGCCAGCAGTGAATTAGGACAGGGGCAAGAGACCCAGTACTTC. Its translation: CASSELGQGQETQYF.

This chain links TRBV14 with TRBJ2-7; TRBD1 matches 7 bases. V dropped 3 bases and J dropped 1; count of bases not matched to a gene: 6. The germline CDR1 and CDR2 sequences are SGHDN and FVKESK. The CDR3 has 15 amino acids. The CDR3 loop reads CASSHRQGISYEQYF. The CDR3 coding sequence is TGTGCCAGCAGCCATCGACAGGGTATTTCCTACGAGCAGTACTTC.

This chain links TRBV25-1 with TRBJ2-7; 9 bases map to TRBD1. CDR1 is MGHDK and CDR2 is SYGVNS in the germline V gene. J lost 3 bases, V lost 4 bases, and 7 bases had no gene match. The CDR3 loop spans 15 amino acids. DNA for the CDR3: TGTGCCAGCAGTGTCGCCGGGACAGGGTACTACGAGCAGTACTTC. This encodes CASSVAGTGYYEQYF.

This clone was recorded once. The chain employs TRBV15 and TRBJ2-3, with 11 positions matching TRBD2. This CDR3 has 15 residues. In germline, CDR1 is LNHNV, CDR2 YYDKDF (reference sequence). The trim removed 5 bases at V and 11 bases at J, leaving 12 bases unmatched. The CDR3 region has the DNA TGTGCCACCAGCCGCGCTGGAGTAGCGGGGGGGCAGCAGTATTTT. It is translated as CATSRAGVAGGQQYF. The variable domain in full, with the rest retrieved from reference TRBV15 and TRBJ2-3, is DAMVIQNPRYQVTQFGKPVTLSCSQTLNHNVMYWYQQKSSQAPKLLFHYYDKDFNNEADTPDNFQSRRPNTSFCFLDIRSPGLGDTAMYLCATSRAGVAGGQQYFGPGTRLTVL.

J is TRBJ2-7 and V is TRBV18; TRBD1 matches at 7 bases. The CDR3 has 13 residues. Germline V lookup: CDR1 KGHSH, CDR2 LQKENI. The V and J ends lost 3 bases and 6 bases, in that order; junction bases with no gene match: 5. Here the CDR3 reads CASSPGTALEQYF. The CDR3 nucleotides are TGTGCCAGCTCACCCGGGACAGCCCTCGAGCAGTACTTC.

The CDR3 protein is CASRRAGASGEQFF. Here the CDR3 DNA reads TGTGCCAGTAGGCGAGCGGGGGCTTCTGGAGAGCAGTTCTTC. This sequence joins TRBV19 and TRBJ2-1; TRBD2 aligns across 8 bases. V shed 6 bases and J 10 bases; nucleotides not matched to a gene: 11. This CDR3 contains 14 residues. Germline V gives CDR1 LNHDA, CDR2 SQIVND (reference sequence).

This clone was picked up a small number of times. This chain links TRBV18 with TRBJ1-5; D is uncertain. Trimming took off 4 bases at V and 5 bases at J, with 6 bases between the two ends. Looked up from germline, CDR1 is KGHSH and CDR2 is LQKENI. The CDR3 loop spans 12 amino acids. The chain's CDR3 is CASSRSDQPQHF. The DNA for the CDR3 is TGTGCCAGCTCACGGTCCGATCAGCCCCAGCATTTT.